The 19 T cell receptor beta chains below all came from one sample that was sequenced in a study of type 1 regulatory T cells (dated by TCRdb to the early 2020s). The sample was run on an Illumina MiSeq. The public sequencing data were trimmed at Q25 with fastp and processed into clonotypes with MiXCR by TCRdb, which kept only in-frame beta chains. Duplicate CDR3 protein sequences are folded into a single record with the most common DNA and genes. In this sample the table shows 20,000 or so distinct CDR3 sequences, around 43% of which occur a single time. 4.8% of the sample rests with the top ten. No antigen has been assigned to these receptors. The sequencing sample was made of cultured T cells, either the whole culture or a sorted T cell fraction (not recorded which). The source is a human donor in good health.

By sample fraction, this clonotype is medium-sized. V and J are TRBV28 and TRBJ1-6; 7 bases map to TRBD1. After removal of 5 bases from V and 9 bases from J, the junction contained 10 bases not matched to a gene. The CDR3 has 15 amino acids. CDR1 and CDR2 from the germline V gene are MDHEN and SYDVKM. CDR3 amino acids: CASSPRTGESSPLHF. CDR3 DNA sequence: TGTGCCAGCAGTCCGCGGACAGGAGAAAGTTCACCCCTCCACTTT.

The chain recombines TRBV10-3 with TRBJ2-3, with a weak D call TRBD2 (5 bases). The CDR3 runs 15 residues. Between the trimmed V and J ends, which lost 2 bases and 2 bases, there was a span of 11 bases. Germline V gives CDR1 ENHRY, CDR2 SYGVKD. In DNA, the CDR3 is TGTGCCATCAGTGAGCGGGCAGCGGTCACAGATACGCAGTATTTT. Translating it yields CAISERAAVTDTQYF.

The chain carries TRBV12-3 or TRBV12-4 and TRBJ1-3, with no clear D. The CDR3 is 14 amino acids. V lost 7 bases, J lost 1 base, and 11 bases lay in between. CDR3 nucleotides: TGTGCCAGCAACAAAAGGGTGTCTGGAAACACCATATATTTT. Translation: CASNKRVSGNTIYF.

About this clonotype: At one end the junction does not follow the germline gene, possibly because of a read error. The chain has TRBV7-9 and TRBJ1-3; D remains ambiguous. This CDR3 is 13 amino acids long. CDR1 and CDR2 from the germline V gene are SEHNR and FQNEAQ (reference sequence). For the CDR3, the DNA is TGTACCAGCAGCAACTCGGTTGGGAACACCATATATTTT. Its protein is CTSSNSVGNTIYF.

Notes on this clonotype: This may arise from a read error, as a much more abundant clone is one base away. The chain joins TRBV6-5 to TRBJ2-2; D gene ambiguous. V lost 6 bases, J lost 4 bases, and 9 bases lay in between. This CDR3 contains 13 residues. Germline CDR1 reads MNHEY; CDR2 reads SVGAGI. CDR3 nucleotide sequence: TGTGCCAGCAGCCGAACGAGCACCGGGGAGCTGTTTTTT. Translated: CASSRTSTGELFF.

Concerning this clonotype: One base away lies a much larger clone, so this may be a sequencing read error. The chain employs TRBV7-9 and TRBJ1-2, with TRBD1 identical over 8 bases. Germline V CDR1 and CDR2: SEHNR, FQNEAQ (reference sequence). The CDR3 totals 16 residues. CDR3 DNA sequence: TGTGCCAGCAGCCTGGACAGGGCGCTTCGTAACTATTGCTACACCTTC. The encoded protein is CASSLDRALRNYCYTF.

A few counts support this clonotype. The V call is TRBV5-1, the J call TRBJ2-1; 8 bases match TRBD2. The CDR3 is made up of 14 amino acids. V dropped 5 bases and J dropped 5; count of bases not matched to a gene: 6. Germline V gene data show CDR1 as SGHRS and CDR2 as YFSETQ. In DNA form, the CDR3 reads TGCGCCAGCAGGATCGGGGGGGTGGACAATGAGCAGTTCTTC. It translates to CASRIGGVDNEQFF.

This chain joins TRBV20-1 and TRBJ1-2; D is unresolved. The V and J ends lost 0 bases and 8 bases respectively, with 10 bases between them. The length of the CDR3 is 12 residues. Germline V gives CDR1 DFQATT, CDR2 SNEGSKA (reference sequence). The CDR3 DNA reads TGCAGTGCTAGAGATTATCTGACGGGCTACACCTTC. Translation: CSARDYLTGYTF.

This clonotype was seen only once. The chain links TRBV20-1 to TRBJ2-3, with 7 bases fitting TRBD2. CDR3 length: 14 amino acids. The junction had 4 bases not matched to a gene; V was cut back by 3 bases and J by 1 base. Germline V gene sequence: CDR1 DFQATT, CDR2 SNEGSKA (reference sequence). The CDR3 DNA reads as TGCAGTGCTAGTGGGGGGGATGGCACAGATACGCAGTATTTT. This gives the protein CSASGGDGTDTQYF.

Many counts were recorded for this clonotype. The rearrangement links TRBV6-2 or TRBV6-3 to TRBJ2-7; D is undetermined. The V end was cut by 1 base, the J end by 3 bases, with 1 base between. There are 11 residues in the CDR3. CDR1 is MNHEY, CDR2 SVGEGT, per germline. The CDR3 DNA reads TGTGCCAGCAGTTACTTCTACGAGCAGTACTTC. Amino acid sequence: CASSYFYEQYF.

This clonotype was found a few times. Written as DNA, the CDR3 is TGCGCCAGCAGCCAGGACAGGACCCCCATGAACACTGAAGCTTTCTTT. Translated: CASSQDRTPMNTEAFF. The V and J genes are TRBV4-1 and TRBJ1-1; TRBD1 agrees at 7 bases. Germline CDR1 and CDR2: MGHRA and YSYEKL. CDR3 length: 16 amino acids. The trim removed 3 bases at V and 0 bases at J, leaving 7 bases unmatched.

The rearrangement links TRBV5-5 to TRBJ2-1; TRBD2 might be the D (5 bases). V gave up 1 base and J gave up 10 bases, with 12 bases separating them. Germline V gene sequence: CDR1 SGHKS, CDR2 YYEKEE (reference sequence). The CDR3 covers 13 residues. CDR3 protein: CASSLTERREQFF. The CDR3 DNA reads TGTGCCAGCAGCTTGACGGAGAGGAGGGAGCAGTTCTTC.

The genes are TRBV20-1 and TRBJ2-3, with no clear D. Per the germline V gene, CDR1 is DFQATT and CDR2 is SNEGSKA (reference sequence). V lost 3 bases, J lost 9 bases, and 19 bases lay in between. The CDR3 loop spans 14 amino acids. Here the CDR3 DNA reads TGCAGTGCTAGGGCTAGGGCCTCTTCAGCGACGCAGTATTTT. It codes for CSARARASSATQYF.

The chain recombines TRBV29-1 with TRBJ2-5, with D uncertain. CDR1 and CDR2 (germline): SQVTM, ANQGSEA. The CDR3 has 13 residues. The V and J ends lost 5 bases and 5 bases respectively, with 15 bases between them. The CDR3 loop reads CSVMSQPGETQYF. The CDR3 nucleotides are TGCAGCGTTATGAGTCAGCCTGGCGAGACCCAGTACTTC. The complete variable domain, with remaining parts taken from reference TRBV29-1 and TRBJ2-5, reads SAVISQKPSRDICQRGTSLTIQCQVDSQVTMMFWYRQQPGQSLTLIATANQGSEATYESGFVIDKFPISRPNLTFSTLTVSNMSPEDSSIYLCSVMSQPGETQYFGPGTRLLVL.

V gene TRBV2 combines with J gene TRBJ2-3; no clear D. The CDR3 length is 14 residues. Trimming removed 3 bases from V and 0 bases from J, with 7 bases in between. Germline loops: CDR1 SNHLY, CDR2 FYNNEI. CDR3 DNA sequence: TGTGCCAGCAGTGACTACCTCAGCACAGATACGCAGTATTTT. Its translation is CASSDYLSTDTQYF.

This clonotype was seen many times. This chain connects TRBV20-1 to TRBJ1-1, with 8 bases aligning to TRBD1. The length of the CDR3 is 15 residues. CDR1 and CDR2 (germline): DFQATT, SNEGSKA (reference sequence). Trimming removed 2 bases from V and 4 bases from J; junction bases left unmatched: 9. In nucleotides, the CDR3 is TGCAGTGCTAGACACGCAGGGGGCAGGAGCACTGAAGCTTTCTTT. This sequence encodes CSARHAGGRSTEAFF.

This clonotype was counted a few times. This rearrangement joins TRBV14 to TRBJ1-1; 9 nucleotides align to TRBD1. Germline V CDR1 and CDR2: SGHDN, FVKESK. V was clipped by 2 bases and J by 1 base; unmatched bases: 5. The CDR3 covers 16 residues. The CDR3 DNA reads as TGTGCCAGCAGCCAATGGGTGGGACAGGGGAACACTGAAGCTTTCTTT. It encodes CASSQWVGQGNTEAFF. Looking up the rest from reference TRBV14 and TRBJ1-1 gives the full variable domain: EAGVTQFPSHSVIEKGQTVTLRCDPISGHDNLYWYRRVMGKEIKFLLHFVKESKQDESGMPNNRFLAERTGGTYSTLKVQPAELEDSGVYFCASSQWVGQGNTEAFFGQGTRLTVV.

The sample holds a few counts of this clonotype. The rearrangement joins TRBV7-9 to TRBJ2-2, with TRBD2 matching 13 bases. J was trimmed by 0 bases and V by 3 bases; bases with no gene match: 4. Germline V CDR1 and CDR2: SEHNR, FQNEAQ (reference sequence). The CDR3 consists of 18 residues. CDR3 nucleotides: TGTGCCAGCAGCTTTTCGACTAGCGGGGGGCCGAACACCGGGGAGCTGTTTTTT. Residues: CASSFSTSGGPNTGELFF.

The chain links TRBV6-2 or TRBV6-3 to TRBJ1-2, with a weak D call TRBD1 (5 bases). This CDR3 spans 15 amino acids. V was shortened by 7 bases and J by 7 bases, with 22 bases between the two germline ends. Germline CDR1 is MNHEY and CDR2 is SVGEGT. The CDR3 DNA reads TGTGCCAGCAACCGGCTAAAGGGGCTCAAAATTGGCTACACCTTC. Amino acid sequence: CASNRLKGLKIGYTF.